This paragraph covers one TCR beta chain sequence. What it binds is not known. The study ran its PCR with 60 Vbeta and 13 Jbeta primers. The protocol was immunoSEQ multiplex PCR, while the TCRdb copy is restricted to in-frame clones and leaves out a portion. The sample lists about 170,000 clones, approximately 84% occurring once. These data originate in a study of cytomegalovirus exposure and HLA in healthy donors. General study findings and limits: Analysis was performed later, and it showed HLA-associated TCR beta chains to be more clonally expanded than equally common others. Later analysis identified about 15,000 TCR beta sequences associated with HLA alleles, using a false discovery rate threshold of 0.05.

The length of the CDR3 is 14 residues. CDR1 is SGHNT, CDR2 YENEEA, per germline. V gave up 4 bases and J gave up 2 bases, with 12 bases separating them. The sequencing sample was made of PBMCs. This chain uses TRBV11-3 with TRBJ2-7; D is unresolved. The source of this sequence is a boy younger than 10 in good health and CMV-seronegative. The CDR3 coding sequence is TGTGCCAGCAGCTGGGCAGGCCTCCCCTACGAGCAGTACTTC. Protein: CASSWAGLPYEQYF.